The present T cell receptor (beta chain) was sequenced within a study of T cells in Graves' hyperthyroidism and ophthalmopathy. Researchers took RNA transcripts and amplified the TCR beta CDR3 regions from them. HTBI primers were used for first-round RT-PCR of the TCR CDR3. MiXCR, run by TCRdb on the multiplex PCR reads, gives a single entry per CDR3 protein. The sample holds about 360,000 distinct CDR3 sequences, 20% to 25% seen once. This clonotype was counted many times. The ends lost 2 bases at V and 6 bases at J; junction bases unmatched: 8. The CDR3 length is 15 residues. The V gene's germline CDR1 is SGHAT and CDR2 FQDESV (reference sequence).

The TCR was taken from a man aged 45 to 65 with Graves' hyperthyroidism. The rearrangement joins TRBV11-1 to TRBJ2-7; 9 positions match TRBD2. Material: blood. CDR3 sequence reads: CASSLSASGKSEQYF. CDR3 DNA: TGTGCCAGCAGCTTATCGGCTAGCGGGAAAAGCGAGCAGTACTTC.